The 7 T cell receptor beta chains below come from one sample, sequenced in a study of cytomegalovirus exposure and HLA in healthy donors. This PCR relied on a set of 60 Vbeta primers and 13 Jbeta primers. This table comes from immunoSEQ multiplex PCR, and its TCRdb copy is limited to in-frame clones, with some not included. The repertoire holds about 120,000 clones, with 65% to 80% as singletons. Sequenced input: PBMCs. The receptors stem from a man aged 30 to 39 in good health and CMV-seropositive.

The chain joins TRBV5-4 to TRBJ2-7, with 12 positions matching TRBD2. Germline CDR1 SGHNT, CDR2 YYREEE (reference sequence). The CDR3 has 14 residues. V shed 1 base and J 6 bases; nucleotides not matched to a gene: 2. The CDR3 is CASSLLAGGREQYF. The CDR3 DNA sequence: TGTGCCAGCAGCTTGCTAGCGGGGGGGCGCGAGCAGTACTTC.

This rearrangement joins TRBV29-1 to TRBJ2-7; 8 bases map to TRBD1. CDR3 length: 13 amino acids. CDR1 and CDR2 from the germline V gene are SQVTM and ANQGSEA. Trimming at V came to 7 bases and at J to 6 bases, leaving 11 bases not matched to a gene. CDR3 bases: TGCAGCGCCAGCCTCGGACAGGGAGTCGAGCAGTACTTC. Residues: CSASLGQGVEQYF.

The V call is TRBV28, the J call TRBJ1-2, with D uncertain. The CDR3 extends over 13 amino acids. V lost 6 bases and J lost 6, with 14 bases in between. The germline CDR1 and CDR2 sequences are MDHEN and SYDVKM. DNA for the CDR3: TGTGCCAGCAGGACGGGTTTCTCCCATGGCTACACCTTC. The encoded protein is CASRTGFSHGYTF.

The chain carries TRBV6-6 and TRBJ1-5, with a possible D match to TRBD1 (6 bases). The length of the CDR3 is 14 residues. Trimming removed 2 bases at V and 2 bases at J, with 7 bases between. The germline V gene encodes CDR1 MNHNY and CDR2 SVGAGI (reference sequence). The CDR3, as DNA: TGTGCCAGCAGTTACAACAGGGGCAATCAGCCCCAGCATTTT. This sequence encodes CASSYNRGNQPQHF.

The V and J genes are TRBV7-2 and TRBJ1-1; 8 positions match TRBD1. J gave up 8 bases and V 1 base, and 3 bases lay outside the gene matches. Germline CDR1 is SGHTA and CDR2 is FQGNSA. There are 13 residues in the CDR3. In DNA, the CDR3 is TGTGCCAGCAGCTTAGTGGGGACAGGAGAAGCTTTCTTT. It translates to CASSLVGTGEAFF.

The CDR3 loop reads CSFLTGYTEAFF. The CDR3 DNA sequence: TGCAGCTTCCTTACAGGGTACACTGAAGCTTTCTTT. This chain uses TRBV29-1 with TRBJ1-1; perhaps TRBD1 as D (6 bases). Germline V gene data show CDR1 as SQVTM and CDR2 as ANQGSEA. The CDR3 is made up of 12 amino acids. V was pared by 8 bases and J by 3 bases, with 13 bases between.

The rearrangement uses TRBV5-1 and TRBJ2-1, with 12 bases identical to TRBD1. The CDR3 has 16 residues. Germline trimming cut 4 bases from V and 8 bases from J; bases unmatched to any gene: 10. In germline, CDR1 is SGHRS, CDR2 YFSETQ. Written as DNA, the CDR3 is TGCGCCAGCAGCCCGAACCGGGACAGGGGGCGACATGAGCAGTTCTTC. Encoded protein: CASSPNRDRGRHEQFF.